This T cell receptor beta chain was recorded in a study of shared clonotypes between healthy human individuals. Findings of the study overall: Read depth was anticipated to influence clonotype sharing among donors.

In the study's own analysis: Without quality scores, immunoSEQ junctional reads could not be filtered like full-length reads. TCRdb keeps only in-frame clones here, not all; method: immunoSEQ multiplex PCR. The V and J calls and clone size are taken from that table; D and trimming were inferred from the DNA. The sample lists approximately 470,000 clones, approximately 82% occurring once. Those who donated were healthy HIV-negative adults, with no recent acute infections or vaccinations reported. Every one of the donors was a Caucasian adult that lived in Nashville, Tennessee. CDR1 SGHNT and CDR2 YYREEE come from the germline V gene (reference sequence). The V end was cut by 2 bases, the J end by 8 bases, with 10 bases between. The CDR3 runs to 13 residues. Comments on this clone: Its target is unknown.

The TCR originated in a woman aged 40 to 50 in good health. Some clones in this sample may be carry-over from other donors' samples. Sequencing was carried out using PBMCs. The V call is TRBV5-4, the J call TRBJ1-4; D gene uncertain. The CDR3 loop reads CASSFSAGEKLFF. The CDR3 DNA reads TGTGCCAGCAGCTTTTCGGCTGGGGAAAAACTGTTTTTT.